Sequencing of this T cell receptor beta chain was carried out in a study of identical twins. General observations from the study: Twins showed weaker excess sharing in their beta out-of-frame sequences.

Germline CDR1 reads SGHTA; CDR2 reads FQGNSA. Trimming removed 1 base from V and 5 bases from J, with 18 bases in between. The CDR3 loop spans 17 amino acids. In the case of this clonotype: What it binds is unknown.

TCRdb used MiXCR to reprocess the 5' RACE reads, holding one entry per CDR3 protein. The sample shows 690,000 or so distinct CDR3 sequences, less than 7% of them seen only once. The TCR sequence derives from a man aged 18 to 35 in good health. The sample consisted of naive T cells sorted from blood. The chain carries TRBV7-2 and TRBJ2-1, with D possibly matching TRBD2 (5 bases). The CDR3 nucleotides are TGTGCCAGCAGCTTAGTTAGGTTAGGACTGTCAGACAATGAGCAGTTCTTC. It specifies CASSLVRLGLSDNEQFF.